The 2 T cell receptor beta chains in this list originate from one sample, sequenced in a study of spatial heterogeneity in lung cancer. TCRdb processed the 5' RACE reads anew with MiXCR; each CDR3 protein has one entry. The sample consists of roughly 46,000 distinct CDR3 sequences, 12% of them appearing once. The time point was: sample taken at primary tumor resection. Whole RNA from tumor, nontumor lung or frozen PBMC was sequenced unsorted. The specimen comprised PBMCs, sampled at surgery. All receptors come from a female donor with early-stage non-small cell lung cancer.

This clonotype was counted between two and nine times. This chain joins TRBV7-2 and TRBJ1-4; D is perhaps TRBD1 (5 bases). Per germline, CDR1 SGHTA and CDR2 FQGNSA. Trimming cost V 1 base and J 8 bases, with 11 bases left between them. This CDR3 has 14 amino acids. Here the CDR3 reads CASSLEGINEKLFF. As DNA, the CDR3 is TGTGCCAGCAGCTTAGAGGGGATAAACGAAAAACTGTTTTTT.

This clonotype was found a few times. The gene calls are TRBV6-2 or TRBV6-3 and TRBJ2-2, with D tentatively TRBD2 (6 bases). Germline CDR1 is MNHEY and CDR2 is SVGEGT. Trimming removed 7 bases at V and 6 bases at J, with 15 bases between. This CDR3 region has 14 residues. CDR3 coding DNA: TGTGCCAGCAACGAGGCTAGCGAGTCCGGGGAGCTGTTTTTT. As protein: CASNEASESGELFF.